The clone carrying this T cell receptor beta chain was counted a single time. Assay used: immunoSEQ multiplex PCR; TCRdb lists only in-frame clones, some missing. Of roughly 140,000 clones listed, 85% to 95% are singletons. The source of the sample is a study of OX40 agonist ivuxolimab in advanced cancers. This CDR3 has 13 residues. Germline CDR1 and CDR2: MGHDK and SYGVNS. V shed 7 bases and J 6 bases; nucleotides not matched to a gene: 6. The chain has TRBV25-1 and TRBJ2-1, with 7 bases fitting TRBD1. This clonotype was sampled from an adult with an advanced solid tumor such as melanoma, head and neck, liver or kidney cancer. The specimen comprised CD4+ or CD8+ T cells sorted from blood, sampled in a trial of the OX40 agonist ivuxolimab. CDR3 amino acids: CASTRAGGNEQFF. Here the CDR3 DNA reads TGTGCCAGCACCCGAGCAGGGGGCAATGAGCAGTTCTTC. Supplemented by reference TRBV25-1 and TRBJ2-1, the full variable domain reads EADIYQTPRYLVIGTGKKITLECSQTMGHDKMYWYQQDPGMELHLIHYSYGVNSTEKGDLSSESTVSRIRTEHFPLTLESARPSHTSQYLCASTRAGGNEQFFGPGTRLTVL.